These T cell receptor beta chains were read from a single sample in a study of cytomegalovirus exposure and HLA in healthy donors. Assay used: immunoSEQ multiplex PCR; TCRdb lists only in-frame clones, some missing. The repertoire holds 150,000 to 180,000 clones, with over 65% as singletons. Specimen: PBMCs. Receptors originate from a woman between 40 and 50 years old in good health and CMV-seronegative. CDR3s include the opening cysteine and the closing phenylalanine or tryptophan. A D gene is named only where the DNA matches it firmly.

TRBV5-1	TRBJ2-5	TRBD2	CASSLSLGRVSGETQYF
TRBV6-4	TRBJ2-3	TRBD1	CASRIEGQSTDTQYF
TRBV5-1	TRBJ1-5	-	CASGQQPNQPQHF
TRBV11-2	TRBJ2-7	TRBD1	CASSLRQGNEQYF
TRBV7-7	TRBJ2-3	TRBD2	CASSRGGTSTDTQYF
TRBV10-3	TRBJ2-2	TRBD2	CAISEAGVGTGELFF
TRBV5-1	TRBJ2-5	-	CASSLSNQETQYF
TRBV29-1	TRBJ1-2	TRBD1	CSVWTGGLNYGYTF
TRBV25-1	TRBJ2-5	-	CASAQGGETQYF
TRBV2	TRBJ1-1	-	CASEERLNTEAFF
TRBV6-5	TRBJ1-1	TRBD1	CASSSGQGRYTEAFF
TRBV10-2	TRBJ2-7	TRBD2	CASSDRLATSYEQYF
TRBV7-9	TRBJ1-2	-	CSSSQSNYGYTF
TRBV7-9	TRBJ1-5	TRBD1	CASSGQGSNQPQHF
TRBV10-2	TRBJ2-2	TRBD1	CASGGQGPGELFF
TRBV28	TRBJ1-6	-	CASTGGVGSPLHF
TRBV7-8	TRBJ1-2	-	CASSPQEINYGYTF
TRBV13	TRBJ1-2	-	CASSQGGDGYTF
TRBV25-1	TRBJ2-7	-	CASSVYRTAGAYEQYF
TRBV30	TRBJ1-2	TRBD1	CAWTGTGANYGYTF
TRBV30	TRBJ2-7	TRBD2	CAWRLAGGYEQYF
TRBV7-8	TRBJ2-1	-	CASSFFEGVSYNEQFF
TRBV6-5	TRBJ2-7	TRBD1	CASSLDRDPPYEQYF
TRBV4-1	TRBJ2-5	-	CASSRGDQETQYF
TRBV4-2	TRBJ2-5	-	CASSQELRETQYF
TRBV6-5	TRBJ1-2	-	CASSYSRVNYGYTF
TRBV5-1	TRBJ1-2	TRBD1	CASSAVGTALRYGYTF
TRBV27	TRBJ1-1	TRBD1	CASSPQGRKTEAFF
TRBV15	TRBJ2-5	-	CATSRDPVGPETQYF
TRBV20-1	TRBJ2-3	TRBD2	CSARSSGGQYF
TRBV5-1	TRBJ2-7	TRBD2	CASNSGPYEQYF
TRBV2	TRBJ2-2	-	CASTGLTGELFF
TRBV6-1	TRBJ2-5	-	CAIPGGRRQETQYF
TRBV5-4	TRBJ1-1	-	CASHGRGSPSNTEAFF
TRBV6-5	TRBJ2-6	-	CATLTPSGANVLTF
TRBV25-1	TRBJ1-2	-	CASSEFGGDYGYTF
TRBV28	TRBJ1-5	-	CASSFEAGRIDQPQHF
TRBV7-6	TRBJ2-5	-	CASSLGIGRNQETQYF
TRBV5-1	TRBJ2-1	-	CASSLVEVGDYNEQFF
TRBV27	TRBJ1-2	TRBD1	CASRPQGRNGYTF
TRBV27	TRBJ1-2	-	CASSPQTAYYGYTF
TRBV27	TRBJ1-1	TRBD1	CASKTDRGNTEAFF